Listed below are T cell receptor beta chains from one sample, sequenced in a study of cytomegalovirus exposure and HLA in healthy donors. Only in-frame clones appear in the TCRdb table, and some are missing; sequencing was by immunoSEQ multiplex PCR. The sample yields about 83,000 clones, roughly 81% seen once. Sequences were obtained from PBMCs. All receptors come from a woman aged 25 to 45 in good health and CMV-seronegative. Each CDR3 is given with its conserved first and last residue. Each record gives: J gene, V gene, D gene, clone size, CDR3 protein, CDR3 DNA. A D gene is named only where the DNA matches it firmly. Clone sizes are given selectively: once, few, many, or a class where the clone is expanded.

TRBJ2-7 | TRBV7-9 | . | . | CASSPLVSVHEQYF | TGTGCCAGCAGCCCCCTCGTTAGCGTCCACGAGCAGTACTTC
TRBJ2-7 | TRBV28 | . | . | CASSFLTGTYEQYF | TGTGCCAGCAGTTTCCTGACAGGAACCTACGAGCAGTACTTC
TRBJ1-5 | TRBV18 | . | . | CASSPSQRGKNQPQHF | TGTGCCAGCTCACCAAGCCAACGGGGAAAGAATCAGCCCCAGCATTTT
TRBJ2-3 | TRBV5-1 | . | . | CASSQAGSTDTQYF | TGCGCCAGCAGCCAAGCGGGCAGCACAGATACGCAGTATTTT
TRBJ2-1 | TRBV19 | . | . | CASTRLGGNEQFF | TGTGCCAGTACCCGATTGGGGGGCAATGAGCAGTTCTTC
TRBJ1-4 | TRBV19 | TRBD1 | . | CASSKPGQGNEKLFF | TGTGCCAGTAGTAAACCGGGACAGGGGAATGAAAAACTGTTTTTT
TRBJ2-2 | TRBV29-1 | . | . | CSVCPGGRAGELFF | TGCAGCGTTTGTCCAGGAGGACGGGCCGGGGAGCTGTTTTTT
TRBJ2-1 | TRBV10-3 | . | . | CAILSDGAYNEQFF | TGTGCCATCCTATCAGACGGGGCCTACAATGAGCAGTTCTTC
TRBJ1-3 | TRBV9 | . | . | CASSPPQGRSVVDTIYF | TGTGCCAGCAGCCCCCCCCAAGGGAGGTCGGTTGTGGACACCATATATTTT
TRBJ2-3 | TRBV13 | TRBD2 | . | CASSLGLAGITSTDTQYF | TGTGCCAGCAGCTTAGGTCTAGCGGGGATCACTAGCACAGATACGCAGTATTTT
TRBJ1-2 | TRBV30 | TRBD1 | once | CAWSDGTGDFNYGYTF | TGTGCCTGGAGTGACGGGACAGGGGATTTTAACTATGGCTACACCTTC
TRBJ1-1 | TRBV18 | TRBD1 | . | CASSPETGGTEAFF | TGTGCCAGCTCACCAGAGACAGGGGGCACTGAAGCTTTCTTT
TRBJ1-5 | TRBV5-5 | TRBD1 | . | CASSLSQGAEQPQHF | TGTGCCAGCAGCTTATCCCAGGGGGCAGAGCAGCCCCAGCATTTT
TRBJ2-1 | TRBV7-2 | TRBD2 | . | CASSLTSGRLANEQFF | TGTGCCAGCAGCTTGACTAGCGGGAGGTTAGCCAATGAGCAGTTCTTC
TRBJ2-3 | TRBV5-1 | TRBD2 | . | CASSLTSGTSTDTQYF | TGCGCCAGCAGCTTGACTAGCGGGACTAGCACAGATACGCAGTATTTT
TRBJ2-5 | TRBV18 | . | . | CASSRDRGFGETQYF | TGTGCCAGCTCACGAGACCGCGGGTTTGGAGAGACCCAGTACTTC
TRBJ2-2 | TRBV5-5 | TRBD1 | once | CASSRDREAGELFF | TGTGCCAGCAGCCGGGACAGGGAGGCCGGGGAGCTGTTTTTT